These 8 T cell receptor beta chains were all obtained from the same sample, sequenced in a study of CD4 T cells in relation to SARS-CoV-2 and coronaviruses. Repertoires were generated with immunoSEQ multiplex PCR, while TCRdb's copy carries only in-frame clones and drops some. This table has 20,000 to 25,000 clones, 76% appearing once. Before the COVID-19 pandemic, during about 2011-2019, CD4+ T cells were taken from unexposed donors. The cells were cultured for 10 days before CD4+ T cells were isolated. Their recognized antigens are unknown. The source material was CD4+ T cells from PBMCs, cultured in vitro. Every receptor here comes from a human donor in good health.

This chain joins TRBV12-5 and TRBJ1-3; D might be TRBD1 (5 bases). The CDR3 contains 15 residues. The germline V gene encodes CDR1 LGHNT and CDR2 FRNRAP. V lost 1 base and J lost 1, with 8 bases in between. The CDR3 DNA reads TGTGCTAGTGGTTTGGATCAGGGTTCTGGAAACACCATATATTTT. It codes for CASGLDQGSGNTIYF.

This chain links TRBV11-2 with TRBJ2-1, with D uncertain. The CDR3 is 11 residues long. The V end was cut by 5 bases, the J end by 8 bases, with 7 bases between. The germline V gene encodes CDR1 SGHAT and CDR2 FQNNGV. CDR3 coding DNA: TGTGCCAGCAGCCTAATATATGAGCAGTTCTTC. Its translation: CASSLIYEQFF.

V is TRBV15 and J is TRBJ1-4; D uncertain. Germline V gives CDR1 LNHNV, CDR2 YYDKDF (reference sequence). Trimming removed 4 bases from V and 7 bases from J, with 10 bases in between. The length of the CDR3 is 13 residues. The CDR3 is CATSNGPFEKLFF. Here the CDR3 DNA reads TGTGCCACCAGCAACGGGCCTTTTGAAAAACTGTTTTTT.

The CDR3 reads CASGLSGTGTYEQYF. The DNA for the CDR3 is TGTGCCAGCGGTTTATCCGGGACGGGAACCTACGAGCAGTACTTC. This chain uses TRBV2 with TRBJ2-7, with D perhaps given as TRBD1 or TRBD2 (5 bases each). The CDR3 is made up of 15 amino acids. CDR1 is SNHLY, CDR2 FYNNEI, per germline. Trimming removed 8 bases from V and 2 bases from J, with 19 bases in between.

The chain carries TRBV6-5 and TRBJ2-5; TRBD2 matches 9 bases. Per the germline V gene, CDR1 is MNHEY and CDR2 is SVGAGI. V lost 7 bases, J lost 4 bases, and 7 bases stayed unmatched. The CDR3 is 14 amino acids. CDR3 in amino acids: CASTLGLATETQYF. In DNA, the CDR3 is TGTGCCAGCACCCTCGGACTAGCGACAGAGACCCAGTACTTC.

The rearrangement joins TRBV6-5 to TRBJ1-1; possibly TRBD1 for D (6 bases). V was cut by 5 bases and J by 6 bases, with 10 bases left in between. The CDR3 consists of 12 residues. Looked up from germline, CDR1 is MNHEY and CDR2 is SVGAGI. The DNA of the CDR3 is TGTGCCAGCAGTCAGGGGAGGGCTGAAGCTTTCTTT. Protein: CASSQGRAEAFF.

V gene TRBV15 combines with J gene TRBJ2-7; the match to TRBD1 covers 8 bases. V dropped 0 bases and J dropped 6; count of bases not matched to a gene: 13. CDR1 and CDR2 from the germline V gene are LNHNV and YYDKDF (reference sequence). The CDR3 has 17 residues. CDR3 bases: TGTGCCACCAGCAGAGATCTGGCCAGGGGGCAATCGGGCGAGCAGTACTTC. Its translation: CATSRDLARGQSGEQYF.

The chain has TRBV12-3 or TRBV12-4 and TRBJ1-2; perhaps TRBD1 as D (5 bases). V was trimmed by 5 bases and J by 4 bases, leaving 11 bases between them. The CDR3 spans 13 residues. The CDR3 nucleotides are TGTGCCAGCAGTCCCGGGGCAGCCTATGGCTACACCTTC. Residues: CASSPGAAYGYTF.